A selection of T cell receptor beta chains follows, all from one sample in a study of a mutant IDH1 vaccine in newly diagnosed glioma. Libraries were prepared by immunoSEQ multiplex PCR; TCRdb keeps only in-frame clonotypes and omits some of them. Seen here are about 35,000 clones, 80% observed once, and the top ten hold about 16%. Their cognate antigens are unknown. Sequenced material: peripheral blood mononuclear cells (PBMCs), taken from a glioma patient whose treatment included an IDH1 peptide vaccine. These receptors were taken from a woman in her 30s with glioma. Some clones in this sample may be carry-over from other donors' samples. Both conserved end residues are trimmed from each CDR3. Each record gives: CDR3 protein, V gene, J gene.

cdr3_aa: ASSQEEGVDDEQF; v_call: TRBV4-2; j_call: TRBJ2-1
cdr3_aa: ASSAPRVSEQF; v_call: TRBV9; j_call: TRBJ2-1
cdr3_aa: ASSLPGGRNTEAF; v_call: TRBV5-6; j_call: TRBJ1-1
cdr3_aa: ASILGANTEAF; v_call: TRBV7-9; j_call: TRBJ1-1
cdr3_aa: ASSFEAGRDTEAF; v_call: TRBV7-6; j_call: TRBJ1-1
cdr3_aa: ASSEFPTGRNEQF; v_call: TRBV6-1; j_call: TRBJ2-1
cdr3_aa: ASSSNPDGSNTEAF; v_call: TRBV2; j_call: TRBJ1-1
cdr3_aa: ASSPRYRLGNQPQH; v_call: TRBV5-1; j_call: TRBJ1-5
cdr3_aa: ASSTTGGDQPQH; v_call: TRBV11-2; j_call: TRBJ1-5
cdr3_aa: ASSLGLQGGRNTQY; v_call: TRBV7-2; j_call: TRBJ2-3
cdr3_aa: ASSEGLAASEQY; v_call: TRBV19; j_call: TRBJ2-7
cdr3_aa: ASSKSVQGGEAF; v_call: TRBV19; j_call: TRBJ1-1
cdr3_aa: ASSRRDEQY; v_call: TRBV7-9; j_call: TRBJ2-7
cdr3_aa: ASSLTGTSTNEKLF; v_call: TRBV7-9; j_call: TRBJ1-4
cdr3_aa: ASSHGGQQNNEQF; v_call: TRBV4-1; j_call: TRBJ2-1
cdr3_aa: AWSAGGSSTDTQY; v_call: TRBV30; j_call: TRBJ2-3
cdr3_aa: ASSLAQQGSPYNEQF; v_call: TRBV7-6; j_call: TRBJ2-1
cdr3_aa: ASSQELGVAADTQY; v_call: TRBV4-2; j_call: TRBJ2-3
cdr3_aa: ASSSRKEVAWSIQY; v_call: TRBV11-3; j_call: TRBJ2-4
cdr3_aa: ASGHAPQTGELF; v_call: TRBV10-2; j_call: TRBJ2-2
cdr3_aa: ASSEFGGIGADTQY; v_call: TRBV6-1; j_call: TRBJ2-3
cdr3_aa: ASSFLAGALEQY; v_call: TRBV28; j_call: TRBJ2-7
cdr3_aa: ASSLARTPGLYEQY; v_call: TRBV7-2; j_call: TRBJ2-7
cdr3_aa: AWKGPGPRKA; v_call: TRBV30; j_call: TRBJ1-2